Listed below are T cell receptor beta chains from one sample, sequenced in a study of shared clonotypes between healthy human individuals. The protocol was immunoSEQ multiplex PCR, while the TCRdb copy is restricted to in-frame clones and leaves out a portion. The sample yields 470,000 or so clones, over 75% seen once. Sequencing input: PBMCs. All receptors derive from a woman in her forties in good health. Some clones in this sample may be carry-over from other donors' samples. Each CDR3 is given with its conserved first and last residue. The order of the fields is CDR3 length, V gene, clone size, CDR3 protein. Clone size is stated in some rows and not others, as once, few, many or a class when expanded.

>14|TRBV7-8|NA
CASRGLAGSYEQYF
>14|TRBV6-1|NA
CASSEAYRTYEQYF
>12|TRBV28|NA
CATIAPWDEQFF
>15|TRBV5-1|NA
CASSSRTGGSYGYTF
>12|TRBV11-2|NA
CASSYGRDTQYF
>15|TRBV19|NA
CASSRQALPQETQYF
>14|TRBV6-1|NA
CASSSSGRYNEQFF
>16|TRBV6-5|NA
CASSYSEGGGTPEAFF
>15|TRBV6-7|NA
CASSCRGGQGNIQYF
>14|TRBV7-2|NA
CASSLARQVTEAFF
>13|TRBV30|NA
CAWDRTGNTEAFF
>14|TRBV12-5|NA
CASTVGGRADTQYF
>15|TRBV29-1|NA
CSVEDSGTATGELFF
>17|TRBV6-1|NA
CASSGGRGFIPEEKLFF
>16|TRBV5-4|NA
CASSLAAGGHYNEQFF
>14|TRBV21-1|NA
CASSKGTRLYEQYF
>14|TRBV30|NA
CAWSGRAGANVLTF
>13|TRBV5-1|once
CASSFGTGETQYF
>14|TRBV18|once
CASSPLDRTGELFF
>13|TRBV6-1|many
CAISRAPLREQYF
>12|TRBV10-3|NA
CATRRDSPEQYF
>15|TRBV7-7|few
CASSPDRENTGELFF
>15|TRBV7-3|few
CASSPGRGLANEQFF
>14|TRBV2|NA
CASSEMTGRNTIYF
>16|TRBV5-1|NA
CASSLAPVQGNTEAFF
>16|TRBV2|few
CASTEEGGGLDQPQHF
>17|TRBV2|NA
CASSRDRGSSTNEKLFF
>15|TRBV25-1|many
CASRTTSGSTDEQFF
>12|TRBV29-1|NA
CSVESTSGELFF
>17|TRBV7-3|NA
CASSLRSTGTGNTEAFF
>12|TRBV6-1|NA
CASSELPYEQYF
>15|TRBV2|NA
CASSEGQGLYYGYTF
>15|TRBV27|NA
CASSFQPSGTGELFF
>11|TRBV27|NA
CASSLNHEQYF
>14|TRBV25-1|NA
CASRQGGSGYGYTF
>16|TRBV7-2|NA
CASSANVAGGADTQYF
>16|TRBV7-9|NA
CASSPSGRISYNEQFF
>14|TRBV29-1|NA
CSVEGVLSKNIQYF
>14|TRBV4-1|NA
CASSQLGARDEQFF
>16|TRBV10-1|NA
CASSESPGTGSEKLFF
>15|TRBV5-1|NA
CASSFRQTPNTEAFF